Listed below are T cell receptor beta chains from one sample, sequenced in a study of chemoradiotherapy in HPV16-positive cancers. This table comes from immunoSEQ multiplex PCR, and its TCRdb copy is limited to in-frame clones, with some not included. Among around 24,000 clones listed, more than 75% were seen once. Specimen: blood, collected from a patient who underwent chemoradiotherapy. These receptors originate from a human donor with HPV-associated anogenital cancer. CDR3s include the opening cysteine and the closing phenylalanine or tryptophan. A D gene is named only where the DNA matches it firmly.

d_gene,j_gene,len,v_gene,CDR3nt,CDR3aa
TRBD1,TRBJ1-2,12,TRBV4-3,TGCGCCAGCAGCCTTGGGACAGCTGGCTACACCTTC,CASSLGTAGYTF
.,TRBJ2-7,11,TRBV6-5,TGTGCCACCGGGAGTAACTACGAGCAGTACTTC,CATGSNYEQYF
TRBD2,TRBJ2-1,16,TRBV10-1,TGCGCCAGCAGTTTCCTAGCGGGGGGGACCCACCATGAGCAGTTCTTC,CASSFLAGGTHHEQFF
.,TRBJ2-1,14,TRBV10-3,TGTGCCATCAGTGAAAAAACCAGGGGAAATGAGCAGTTCTTC,CAISEKTRGNEQFF
TRBD2,TRBJ2-1,15,TRBV9,TGTGCCAGCAGCGCCTCTAGCGGGCGTACCAATGAGCAGTTCTTC,CASSASSGRTNEQFF
.,TRBJ2-1,13,TRBV6-5,TGTGCCAGCAGCCCCTCCACCTACAATGAGCAGTTCTTC,CASSPSTYNEQFF
.,TRBJ1-3,15,TRBV7-9,TGTGCCAGCAGCCCAAACAGGGCTTCCGGAAACACCATATATTTT,CASSPNRASGNTIYF
.,TRBJ2-1,14,TRBV2,TGTGCCAGCAAGGCCGAAACTAGGTTTGGTGAGCAGTTCTTC,CASKAETRFGEQFF
.,TRBJ2-7,12,TRBV6-5,TGTGCCGGTGGCAGGGACCGCTACGAGCAGTACTTC,CAGGRDRYEQYF
.,TRBJ2-7,14,TRBV7-6,TGTGCCAGCAGCCCGCGGGACGGTTCCTACGAGCAGTACTTC,CASSPRDGSYEQYF